This record concerns one T cell receptor (beta chain) sequence. The antigen is not known. This record comes from a study of blood T cells in healthy people across ages. Study observations and caveats: Investigators viewed diversity estimates from one million T cells as underestimates, the study reported.

This CDR3 has 12 residues. The V end lost 3 bases, the J end lost 7 bases, and 9 bases lay between the germline ends. Per sample, a minimum of 6.5 million PBMCs were isolated. Then a second PCR, running roughly 7 to 11 cycles, was carried out with a sample-barcoded 5' primer and a J-beta primer mix. TCRdb reprocessed the 5' RACE reads via MiXCR and lists one record per CDR3 protein. The sample has about 1.6 million distinct CDR3 sequences; around 36% are singletons. The sample was blood. This receptor was identified in a woman younger than 45 in good health. V gene TRBV12-3 or TRBV12-4 combines with J gene TRBJ1-1; TRBD1 is a possible D gene (6 bases). This CDR3 reads CASSFPGDEAFF. The CDR3 DNA sequence: TGTGCCAGCAGTTTTCCAGGGGATGAAGCTTTCTTT.